Here is one T cell receptor (beta chain) with its context. Losses at the gene ends were 9 bases for V and 6 bases for J; bases not matched to a gene: 3. CDR3 length: 11 residues. Germline-derived CDR1 and CDR2 are SNHLY and FYNNEI. The data belong to a study of cytomegalovirus exposure and HLA in healthy donors. A multiplex PCR was run with 60 Vbeta primers and 13 Jbeta primers. The assay was immunoSEQ multiplex PCR, and TCRdb's table has in-frame clones only and misses some. The repertoire holds about 160,000 clones, with just under 80% as singletons. Though nominally healthy at sampling, donors likely had unrecorded immune exposures.

The rearrangement joins TRBV2 to TRBJ2-7; the match to TRBD1 covers 9 bases. Sequencing was carried out using PBMCs. The receptor's source is a woman in her fifties or sixties in good health and CMV-seronegative. The CDR3 reads CARQGAGEQYF. CDR3 nucleotide sequence: TGTGCCAGACAGGGGGCCGGCGAGCAGTACTTC.